The 20 T cell receptor beta chains given below trace back to one sample, sequenced in a study of OX40 agonist ivuxolimab in advanced cancers. Sequencing used immunoSEQ multiplex PCR; TCRdb keeps in-frame clones, though not all of them. The table shows 50,000 to 75,000 clones, with roughly 87% occurring only once. The sample here was CD4+ or CD8+ T cells sorted from blood, taken in a trial of the OX40 agonist ivuxolimab. The origin of the receptors is an adult with an advanced solid tumor such as melanoma, head and neck, liver or kidney cancer.

This chain joins TRBV6-1 and TRBJ1-5; D ambiguous. Germline CDR1 reads MNHNS; CDR2 reads SASEGT. Trimming removed 7 bases from V and 5 bases from J, with 12 bases in between. The CDR3 is 13 residues long. The CDR3 DNA follows: TGTGCCAGCAATTTAATGGGCGATCAGCCCCAGCATTTT. This codes for CASNLMGDQPQHF.

The chain uses TRBV10-1 and TRBJ2-1, with 7 bases identical to TRBD1. Germline V gene data show CDR1 as WNHNN and CDR2 as SYGVQD (reference sequence). Trimming cost V 4 bases and J 10 bases; bases outside gene matches: 16. This CDR3 has 16 amino acids. The CDR3 sequence is CASSGGDRLREVEQFF. The CDR3 DNA is TGCGCCAGCAGTGGAGGGGACAGATTGCGAGAGGTAGAGCAGTTCTTC.

V usage is TRBV2 and J usage is TRBJ1-1; TRBD1 agrees at 7 bases. With V trimmed by 4 bases and J by 4 bases, 3 bases remained unmatched. The CDR3 length is 13 residues. CDR1 and CDR2 (germline): SNHLY, FYNNEI. The CDR3 DNA sequence: TGTGCCAGCAGTGGGAGACAGGGCACTGAAGCTTTCTTT. Its translation is CASSGRQGTEAFF. Full variable domain (remainder filled in from reference TRBV2 and TRBJ1-1): EPEVTQTPSHQVTQMGQEVILRCVPISNHLYFYWYRQILGQKVEFLVSFYNNEISEKSEIFDDQFSVERPDGSNFTLKIRSTKLEDSAMYFCASSGRQGTEAFFGQGTRLTVV.

This clone was picked up one time. This chain links TRBV28 with TRBJ1-3; D gene uncertain. Germline V gives CDR1 MDHEN, CDR2 SYDVKM. V was shortened by 2 bases and J by 6 bases, with 5 bases between the two germline ends. This CDR3 spans 12 amino acids. The CDR3 DNA sequence: TGTGCCAGCAGTTTAAGCGTAAACACCATATATTTT. As protein: CASSLSVNTIYF.

V is TRBV5-1 and J is TRBJ2-1; D is unclear. The germline gives CDR1 SGHRS, CDR2 YFSETQ. The CDR3 runs to 15 residues. With 0 bases removed from V and 2 bases from J, the gap between germline ends came to 9 bases. The CDR3 sequence: CASSLGGGTYNEQFF. As DNA, the CDR3 is TGCGCCAGCAGCTTGGGTGGCGGCACCTACAATGAGCAGTTCTTC. Full variable domain (rest looked up from reference TRBV5-1 and TRBJ2-1): KAGVTQTPRYLIKTRGQQVTLSCSPISGHRSVSWYQQTPGQGLQFLFEYFSETQRNKGNFPGRFSGRQFSNSRSEMNVSTLELGDSALYLCASSLGGGTYNEQFFGPGTRLTVL.

The chain joins TRBV27 to TRBJ1-2; 12 bases align to TRBD1. CDR1 is MNHEY and CDR2 is SMNVEV in the germline V gene (reference sequence). The ends lost 6 bases at V and 3 bases at J; junction bases unmatched: 5. CDR3 size: 15 residues. The chain's CDR3 is CASSLGTGGDYGYTF. The CDR3 DNA is TGTGCCAGCAGCCTTGGGACAGGGGGCGACTATGGCTACACCTTC.

This rearrangement joins TRBV27 to TRBJ1-5; D remains ambiguous. Trimming removed 2 bases at V and 7 bases at J, with 15 bases between. From germline, CDR1 is MNHEY and CDR2 SMNVEV (reference sequence). This CDR3 is 15 amino acids long. The DNA for the CDR3 is TGTGCCAGCAGTTTAATGGCCGGGGTAGGACAGCCCCAGCATTTT. The encoded protein is CASSLMAGVGQPQHF.

This sequence joins TRBV30 and TRBJ2-1; 15 bases match TRBD2. With V trimmed by 7 bases and J by 8 bases, 9 bases remained unmatched. CDR3 size: 15 residues. CDR1 and CDR2 from the germline V gene are GTSNPN and SVGIG (reference sequence). CDR3 nucleotide sequence: TGTGCCTACTCAACCGGGACTAGCGGGGGGTATGAGCAGTTCTTC. The encoded protein is CAYSTGTSGGYEQFF.

Only one count was recorded for this clone. The J gene is TRBJ2-7, the V gene TRBV27; D perhaps matches TRBD2 (6 bases). The V gene's germline CDR1 is MNHEY and CDR2 SMNVEV (reference sequence). V was shortened by 3 bases and J by 2 bases, with 11 bases between the two germline ends. The CDR3 is 14 residues long. The CDR3, as DNA: TGTGCCAGCAGTTTCATGCGGGGAACCTACGAGCAGTACTTC. It is translated as CASSFMRGTYEQYF.

This clone was recorded many times. The chain links TRBV7-2 to TRBJ1-6; D gene uncertain. Trimming took 7 bases from V and 1 from J, leaving 20 bases between them. Germline CDR1 is SGHTA and CDR2 is FQGNSA. CDR3 length equals 18 residues. CDR3 region: CASTPVLLGRSYNSPLHF. For the CDR3, the DNA is TGTGCCAGCACCCCCGTTCTCCTGGGAAGGTCCTATAATTCACCCCTCCACTTT.

The rearrangement uses TRBV9 and TRBJ1-3; maybe TRBD1 (6 bases). Trimming took 4 bases from V and 2 from J, leaving 22 bases between them. The CDR3 has 18 amino acids. CDR1 and CDR2 (germline): SGDLS, YYNGEE. The CDR3 bases are TGTGCCAGCAGCCCCTCTGGGCGGGGGGCCGTCGCTGGAAACACCATATATTTT. Protein: CASSPSGRGAVAGNTIYF.

The chain carries TRBV9 and TRBJ2-3; TRBD2 aligns across 11 bases. The CDR3 extends over 18 amino acids. The ends lost 0 bases at V and 3 bases at J; junction bases unmatched: 9. Germline V gives CDR1 SGDLS, CDR2 YYNGEE. The CDR3 region is CASSVEGSGGVLTDTQYF. CDR3 in DNA: TGTGCCAGCAGCGTAGAGGGTAGCGGGGGGGTGTTGACAGATACGCAGTATTTT.

The rearrangement uses TRBV5-1 and TRBJ1-2; possibly TRBD1 for D (5 bases). Germline CDR1 SGHRS, CDR2 YFSETQ. V was trimmed by 0 bases and J by 6 bases, leaving 12 bases between them. The CDR3 runs 14 residues. The CDR3 here is CASSLGAGNDGYTF. The CDR3, as DNA: TGCGCCAGCAGCTTGGGCGCAGGGAATGATGGCTACACCTTC.

The chain links TRBV6-1 to TRBJ2-3, with D possibly TRBD2 on 5 matching bases. The CDR3 has 16 amino acids. The V gene lost 0 bases and the J gene lost 6 bases, with 16 bases spanning the gap. CDR1 MNHNS and CDR2 SASEGT come from the germline V gene. CDR3 coding DNA: TGTGCCAGCAGTGAAGCGGCTAGCCCGGCACGGGATACGCAGTATTTT. This codes for CASSEAASPARDTQYF.

The chain joins TRBV5-1 to TRBJ2-7; D is undetermined. This CDR3 is built from 12 residues. The ends were cut back, 1 base at V and 3 bases at J, with 5 bases in the middle. Germline CDR1 SGHRS, CDR2 YFSETQ. This CDR3 reads CASSLSDYEQYF. CDR3 coding DNA: TGCGCCAGCAGCTTGAGCGACTACGAGCAGTACTTC.

A word on this clone: Other DNA sequences in the sample encode the same CDR3. The chain is built from TRBV7-9 and TRBJ2-3, with 7 bases aligning to TRBD2. CDR1 and CDR2 from the germline V gene are SEHNR and FQNEAQ (reference sequence). J gave up 3 bases and V 5 bases, and 5 bases lay outside the gene matches. There are 14 residues in the CDR3. CDR3 sequence: CASSPSGGTDTQYF. The CDR3 coding sequence is TGTGCCAGCAGCCCTTCCGGGGGGACAGATACGCAGTATTTT.

The chain carries TRBV5-1 and TRBJ2-3; 8 bases align to TRBD2. V gave up 1 base and J gave up 4 bases; unmatched junction bases: 8. The CDR3 is 16 amino acids. CDR1 is SGHRS and CDR2 is YFSETQ in the germline V gene. The CDR3 spells CASSLPGTSNADTQYF. The CDR3, as DNA: TGCGCCAGCAGCTTGCCCGGGACTAGTAACGCAGATACGCAGTATTTT.

The rearrangement joins TRBV18 to TRBJ2-3; maybe TRBD2 (6 bases). The CDR3 extends over 17 amino acids. In germline, CDR1 is KGHSH, CDR2 LQKENI. The V and J ends lost 3 bases and 2 bases respectively, with 18 bases between them. DNA for the CDR3: TGTGCCAGCTCACCCAACACCGGGAGTTGGGACACAGATACGCAGTATTTT. Amino acids: CASSPNTGSWDTDTQYF.

The V gene is TRBV28, the J gene TRBJ1-4, with a possible D match to TRBD1 (5 bases). The CDR3 consists of 12 residues. CDR1 is MDHEN and CDR2 is SYDVKM in the germline V gene. The CDR3 DNA is TGTGGAACGGGGACCCTAGGTGAAAAACTGTTTTTT. Translation gives CGTGTLGEKLFF.

The CDR3 region has the DNA TGTGCCAGCAGCTCGAGTGGCTACGAGCAGTACTTC. Translated: CASSSSGYEQYF. This sequence joins TRBV7-2 and TRBJ2-7; D unresolved. The CDR3 is 12 amino acids. Germline V gene sequence: CDR1 SGHTA, CDR2 FQGNSA. The V end lost 4 bases, the J end lost 3 bases, and 7 bases lay between the germline ends.